These 24 T cell receptor beta chains came from one sample sequenced in a study of T cells after yellow fever vaccination. TCRdb re-called the 5' RACE reads with MiXCR, one entry per CDR3 protein. In the table there are a few hundred thousand distinct CDR3 sequences, 13% of which are singletons. The sample in question was CD4+ T cells sorted from PBMCs, obtained 45 days after the yellow fever booster vaccination. The receptors shown here come from a man aged 25-40 years who received the YFV17D yellow fever vaccine.

This clonotype has at least ten counts. The chain combines TRBV20-1 with TRBJ1-5, with a tentative D call TRBD1 (5 bases). Per the germline V gene, CDR1 is DFQATT and CDR2 is SNEGSKA (reference sequence). Trimming took 4 bases from V and 7 from J, leaving 20 bases between them. The CDR3 has 15 residues. CDR3 loop: CSATPHVQGGQPQHF. The DNA for the CDR3 is TGCAGTGCTACCCCTCACGTGCAGGGCGGACAGCCCCAGCATTTT.

This clonotype has a handful of counts. V usage is TRBV12-3 or TRBV12-4 and J usage is TRBJ2-7, with unresolved D. This CDR3 region has 12 residues. With 6 bases removed from V and 3 bases from J, the gap between germline ends came to 9 bases. CDR3 sequence (DNA): TGTGCCAGCAGCACTCTCAACTACGAGCAGTACTTC. Encoded protein: CASSTLNYEQYF.

The genes are TRBV5-4 and TRBJ2-2; D gene uncertain. Trimming shortened V by 0 bases and J by 1 base, and 4 bases separated the two germline ends. The CDR3 contains 14 residues. Germline assignment: CDR1 SGHNT and CDR2 YYREEE (reference sequence). The CDR3 protein is CASSLDQNTGELFF. CDR3 nucleotides: TGTGCCAGCAGCTTGGACCAGAACACCGGGGAGCTGTTTTTT.

This chain joins TRBV12-3 or TRBV12-4 and TRBJ2-5; 8 nucleotides match TRBD1. V lost 1 base and J lost 4; bases outside the gene matches: 5. The CDR3 contains 15 residues. CDR3 residues: CASSLEQGAGETQYF. The DNA for the CDR3 is TGTGCCAGCAGTTTAGAGCAGGGGGCTGGAGAGACCCAGTACTTC.

A few counts support this clonotype. This chain uses TRBV20-1 with TRBJ2-1; 9 positions agree with TRBD2. CDR1 is DFQATT, CDR2 SNEGSKA, per germline (reference sequence). The CDR3 length is 15 residues. Unmatched junction bases numbered 16, after V lost 7 bases and J lost 9 bases. The CDR3 DNA reads as TGCAGTGTCCAATCTGGGTCTAGCGGGATTGGTGAGCAGTTCTTC. This encodes CSVQSGSSGIGEQFF.

The table lists this clonotype with a few counts. The V and J genes are TRBV5-6 and TRBJ2-3; 12 bases are shared with TRBD2. Germline CDR1 SGHDT, CDR2 YYEEEE. The CDR3 extends over 16 amino acids. J lost 5 bases, V lost 2 bases, and 6 bases had no gene match. CDR3 sequence reads: CASSFRTSGNRDTQYF. For the CDR3, the DNA is TGTGCCAGCAGCTTCCGGACTAGCGGGAATAGAGATACGCAGTATTTT.

This clonotype turned up a few times. The V and J genes are TRBV4-3 and TRBJ2-1, with TRBD1 identical over 7 bases. Germline loops: CDR1 LGHNA, CDR2 YSLEER. The CDR3 covers 14 residues. The V and J ends lost 3 bases and 5 bases, in that order; junction bases with no gene match: 4. The CDR3 sequence is CASSHRGRDNEQFF. Here the CDR3 DNA reads TGCGCCAGCAGCCACAGGGGGAGAGACAATGAGCAGTTCTTC.

This clonotype was recorded a few times. The V gene is TRBV5-1, the J gene TRBJ2-1; maybe TRBD1 (5 bases). The germline gives CDR1 SGHRS, CDR2 YFSETQ. V shed 7 bases and J shed 0 bases, with 14 bases lying between them. This CDR3 comprises 15 residues. The CDR3 nucleotides read TGCGCCAGCTACAAAGGGGATTACTCCTACAATGAGCAGTTCTTC. Amino acid sequence: CASYKGDYSYNEQFF.

The table lists this clonotype with many counts. The chain joins TRBV7-9 to TRBJ1-1, with unresolved D. The CDR3 loop spans 14 amino acids. The V gene's germline CDR1 is SEHNR and CDR2 FQNEAQ (reference sequence). V was pared by 5 bases and J by 1 base, with 11 bases between. CDR3 loop: CASSQDLTNTEAFF. DNA for the CDR3: TGTGCCAGCAGCCAAGATTTGACGAACACTGAAGCTTTCTTT.

This chain joins TRBV12-3 or TRBV12-4 and TRBJ1-5; D remains unclear. The CDR3 has 13 amino acids. V lost 6 bases, J lost 5 bases, and 11 bases lay in between. The CDR3 DNA reads TGTGCCAGCAGCTGGATAGAGGATCAGCCCCAGCATTTT. This codes for CASSWIEDQPQHF.

This clonotype was counted a few times. This sequence joins TRBV6-2 or TRBV6-3 and TRBJ2-1; TRBD2 aligns across 7 bases. This CDR3 is built from 15 residues. V lost 7 bases and J lost 6; bases outside the gene matches: 12. Per the germline V gene, CDR1 is MNHEY and CDR2 is SVGEGT. CDR3 loop: CASTSEGRAGNEQFF. For the CDR3, the DNA is TGTGCCAGCACCTCGGAGGGGAGGGCTGGCAATGAGCAGTTCTTC.

The V gene is TRBV27, the J gene TRBJ2-7; 11 nucleotides line up with TRBD2. V dropped 1 base and J dropped 1; count of bases not matched to a gene: 6. The CDR3 loop spans 17 amino acids. CDR1 MNHEY and CDR2 SMNVEV come from the germline V gene (reference sequence). This CDR3 reads CASSLLASGRKSYEQYF. The CDR3 DNA is TGTGCCAGCAGTTTATTGGCTAGCGGGAGGAAGTCCTACGAGCAGTACTTC.

This clonotype has a handful of counts. Here the CDR3 reads CASSQVFMETQYF. CDR3 sequence (DNA): TGTGCCAGCAGTCAAGTTTTTATGGAGACCCAGTACTTC. The chain is built from TRBV6-1 and TRBJ2-5; D not resolved. With 5 bases removed from V and 5 bases from J, the gap between germline ends came to 12 bases. The CDR3 runs to 13 residues. Germline CDR1 reads MNHNS; CDR2 reads SASEGT.

The CDR3 here is CSARVAGAGTGELFF. The DNA of the CDR3 is TGCAGTGCTAGGGTAGCGGGAGCGGGCACCGGGGAGCTGTTTTTT. This rearrangement joins TRBV20-1 to TRBJ2-2; TRBD2 aligns across 9 bases. Germline CDR1 is DFQATT and CDR2 is SNEGSKA (reference sequence). The ends lost 3 bases at V and 4 bases at J; junction bases unmatched: 6. CDR3 size: 15 residues.

This clonotype was seen ten or more times. The rearrangement uses TRBV20-1 and TRBJ2-3, with D tentatively TRBD1 (5 bases). V lost 4 bases, J lost 0 bases, and 11 bases lay in between. The CDR3 runs to 14 residues. Germline CDR1 is DFQATT and CDR2 is SNEGSKA (reference sequence). CDR3 sequence reads: CSAKGRRSTDTQYF. DNA for the CDR3: TGCAGTGCTAAGGGGCGCCGGAGCACAGATACGCAGTATTTT.

This chain uses TRBV29-1 with TRBJ1-1; possible D gene TRBD1, 5 bases. Trimming left V 3 bases short and J 5 bases short, with 13 bases between. Germline-derived CDR1 and CDR2 are SQVTM and ANQGSEA. This CDR3 region has 13 residues. The CDR3 DNA follows: TGCAGCGTTGATTGGGAAGGGGATACTGAAGCTTTCTTT. The encoded protein is CSVDWEGDTEAFF.

This rearrangement joins TRBV6-1 to TRBJ2-7, with 7 bases identical to TRBD1. Germline values: CDR1 MNHNS, CDR2 SASEGT. The CDR3 loop spans 13 amino acids. Trimming at V came to 6 bases and at J to 3 bases, leaving 5 bases not matched to a gene. CDR3 amino acids: CASRTGQNYEQYF. CDR3 coding DNA: TGTGCCAGCAGGACAGGGCAAAACTACGAGCAGTACTTC.

The chain links TRBV5-1 to TRBJ2-2, with D perhaps given as TRBD1 or TRBD2 (5 bases each). V was clipped by 0 bases and J by 5 bases, with 17 bases between them. Germline values: CDR1 SGHRS, CDR2 YFSETQ. The CDR3 is made up of 17 amino acids. This chain's CDR3 is CASSLGQGTGGTGELFF. The CDR3 DNA follows: TGCGCCAGCAGCTTGGGGCAGGGCACCGGCGGGACCGGGGAGCTGTTTTTT.

This chain joins TRBV19 and TRBJ2-7, with TRBD2 matching 7 bases. The CDR3 is made up of 15 amino acids. Looked up from germline, CDR1 is LNHDA and CDR2 is SQIVND (reference sequence). V lost 6 bases and J lost 3; bases outside the gene matches: 11. As DNA, the CDR3 is TGTGCCAGTAGCGAAGTCCTTTCTAGCGGCTACGAGCAGTACTTC. Protein product: CASSEVLSSGYEQYF.

In this sample, this clonotype turned up a few times. The chain combines TRBV27 with TRBJ2-2; D is unclear. Per germline, CDR1 MNHEY and CDR2 SMNVEV (reference sequence). Trimming took 0 bases from V and 10 from J, leaving 12 bases between them. There are 14 residues in the CDR3. Written as DNA, the CDR3 is TGTGCCAGCAGTTTATCGGGCATGTATGCGGAGCTGTTTTTT. Its translation is CASSLSGMYAELFF.

This chain joins TRBV7-6 and TRBJ2-7, with 10 bases that match TRBD1. CDR1 and CDR2 from the germline V gene are SGHVS and FNYEAQ. CDR3 length: 16 residues. The J segment lost 0 bases and the V segment lost 2 bases, leaving 4 bases of the junction unmatched. The chain's CDR3 is CASSLRTGGSSYEQYF. The CDR3 DNA is TGTGCCAGCAGCTTAAGGACAGGGGGTAGCTCCTACGAGCAGTACTTC.

This CDR3 reads CASSLARYQPQHF. The CDR3 nucleotides are TGTGCCAGCAGTTTGGCCAGGTATCAGCCCCAGCATTTT. The chain is built from TRBV27 and TRBJ1-5; D remains ambiguous. CDR3 length equals 13 residues. In germline, CDR1 is MNHEY, CDR2 SMNVEV (reference sequence). The V end was cut by 3 bases, the J end by 5 bases, with 8 bases between.

This clonotype was detected only a few times. This chain uses TRBV20-1 with TRBJ2-7, with D tentatively TRBD1 or TRBD2 (6 bases each). The germline V gene has CDR1 DFQATT and CDR2 SNEGSKA (reference sequence). V lost 6 bases and J lost 0, with 18 bases in between. This CDR3 has 15 residues. The CDR3: CSATSGAPSSYEQYF. The CDR3 coding sequence is TGCAGTGCCACCTCGGGGGCTCCTAGCTCCTACGAGCAGTACTTC.

This clonotype was recorded at least ten times. The CDR3 coding sequence is TGTGCCAGCAGCGGGAGGAATAACAATGAGCAGTTCTTC. This gives the protein CASSGRNNNEQFF. The chain links TRBV27 to TRBJ2-1; 7 positions agree with TRBD2. The CDR3 has 13 amino acids. With V trimmed by 6 bases and J by 5 bases, 4 bases remained unmatched. Germline V CDR1 and CDR2: MNHEY, SMNVEV (reference sequence).